The next 30 T cell receptor beta chains were all read from a single sample in a study of Ad26.COV2.S vaccination and SARS-CoV-2 variants. Here immunoSEQ multiplex PCR was the method, and the copy in TCRdb shows in-frame clones only, minus some. The sample holds about 400,000 clones, under 90% seen once. Stated treatment: roughly 20 received Ad26.COV2.S at low or high dose, single or two shots; 5 received placebo; per-sample allocation not given. Collection of samples fell on day 63 after the first vaccine or placebo injection. The sample was peripheral blood, taken in a trial of Ad26.COV2.S vaccine versus placebo. These receptors originate from a person aged 18-65 years who received the Ad26.COV2.S COVID-19 vaccine or a placebo.

The chain uses TRBV5-6 and TRBJ2-7; D remains unclear. Per germline, CDR1 SGHDT and CDR2 YYEEEE. The CDR3 extends over 16 amino acids. The V and J ends lost 0 bases and 0 bases respectively, with 13 bases between them. The CDR3 sequence is CASSLATSLASYEQYF. The CDR3 region has the DNA TGTGCCAGCAGCTTGGCCACCAGCTTAGCCTCCTACGAGCAGTACTTC.

This rearrangement joins TRBV9 to TRBJ2-3; weak D call: TRBD2 (6 bases). The V gene's germline CDR1 is SGDLS and CDR2 YYNGEE. This CDR3 has 17 residues. V was trimmed by 3 bases and J by 6 bases, leaving 23 bases between them. CDR3 protein: CASSAQPSGLGGDTQYF. In nucleotides, the CDR3 is TGTGCCAGCAGCGCCCAACCTTCCGGGCTCGGAGGGGATACGCAGTATTTT.

The V gene is TRBV18, the J gene TRBJ2-7; D uncertain. CDR3 length equals 14 residues. Trimming cost V 2 bases and J 10 bases, with 18 bases left between them. Germline V CDR1 and CDR2: KGHSH, LQKENI. The CDR3 loop is CASSPDGPAMKQYF. CDR3 DNA: TGTGCCAGCTCACCAGACGGGCCGGCTATGAAACAGTACTTC.

V is TRBV9 and J is TRBJ2-7; 8 bases line up with TRBD1. After removal of 8 bases from V and 1 base from J, the junction contained 11 bases not matched to a gene. CDR3 length: 15 residues. Germline values: CDR1 SGDLS, CDR2 YYNGEE. The chain's CDR3 is CASSGGEGRSYEQYF. The CDR3 DNA sequence: TGTGCCAGTTCAGGGGGCGAAGGTCGATCCTACGAGCAGTACTTC.

The chain joins TRBV7-9 to TRBJ1-1; D ambiguous. Germline values: CDR1 SEHNR, CDR2 FQNEAQ (reference sequence). Trimming cost V 8 bases and J 3 bases, with 22 bases left between them. The CDR3 contains 16 residues. CDR3 nucleotides: TGTGCCAGCGGAGAGGGAATGAGGCGGGTAGACACTGAAGCTTTCTTT. Protein sequence: CASGEGMRRVDTEAFF.

This clone appeared a single time. Here the CDR3 omits its conserved ending phenylalanine or tryptophan, so a read error is the likely source. It is unclear where the CDR3 begins or ends on the DNA, so no DNA is shown, and the CDR3 is as TCRdb lists it. Additional DNA sequences in this sample encode the identical CDR3. CDR3 region: CATSRVRAAG. V usage is TRBV15 and J usage is TRBJ1-4. Per the germline V gene, CDR1 is LNHNV and CDR2 is YYDKDF (reference sequence). Termini included, the CDR3 measures 10 amino acids.

This sequence joins TRBV27 and TRBJ1-2; 7 bases line up with TRBD1. This CDR3 contains 15 residues. Germline loops: CDR1 MNHEY, CDR2 SMNVEV (reference sequence). V lost 5 bases to trimming and J lost 4 bases; unmatched junction nucleotides: 10. CDR3 in amino acids: CASSLTGAGAYGYTF. CDR3 nucleotides: TGTGCCAGCAGTCTCACAGGGGCGGGTGCCTATGGCTACACCTTC.

The V call is TRBV6-2 or TRBV6-3, the J call TRBJ2-1; tentatively, D is TRBD2 (6 bases). Per germline, CDR1 MNHEY and CDR2 SVGEGT. V was cut by 6 bases and J by 3 bases, with 18 bases left in between. The CDR3 has 16 residues. As DNA, the CDR3 is TGTGCCAGCAGGCCTAATTGGGGGACTGGCTACAATGAGCAGTTCTTC. This codes for CASRPNWGTGYNEQFF.

The V and J genes are TRBV6-6 and TRBJ1-2; 7 positions agree with TRBD1. J was trimmed by 5 bases and V by 6 bases; bases with no gene match: 9. The germline gives CDR1 MNHNY, CDR2 SVGAGI (reference sequence). This CDR3 spans 14 amino acids. The CDR3 sequence: CASRYRGGGYGYTF. In nucleotides, the CDR3 is TGTGCCAGCAGATACAGGGGTGGAGGGTATGGCTACACCTTC.

The chain recombines TRBV2 with TRBJ2-1; tentatively, D is TRBD2 (6 bases). Germline V gene data show CDR1 as SNHLY and CDR2 as FYNNEI. Trimming took 8 bases from V and 5 from J, leaving 13 bases between them. This CDR3 spans 13 amino acids. CDR3 nucleotides: TGTGCCAGCTATAGCGGCTATAACAATGAGCAGTTCTTC. Protein: CASYSGYNNEQFF.

The chain joins TRBV11-3 to TRBJ1-3; D gene ambiguous. Germline V CDR1 and CDR2: SGHNT, YENEEA. The V end lost 0 bases, the J end lost 2 bases, and 11 bases lay between the germline ends. The CDR3 covers 16 residues. This CDR3 reads CASSLDRARTGNTIYF. CDR3 bases: TGTGCCAGCAGCTTAGATCGGGCACGGACTGGAAACACCATATATTTT.

This sequence joins TRBV29-1 and TRBJ1-1; 9 bases align to TRBD1. The CDR3 is made up of 16 amino acids. Germline lookup yields CDR1 SQVTM and CDR2 ANQGSEA. The V segment lost 6 bases and the J segment 4 bases; nucleotides outside the gene matches: 15. Here the CDR3 reads CSVTTTGGGVGTEAFF. The DNA of the CDR3 is TGCAGCGTAACTACGACAGGGGGAGGAGTGGGCACTGAAGCTTTCTTT.

This clone has ten or more counts. This CDR3 is CATSRDSGANVLTF. The CDR3 DNA follows: TGTGCCACCAGCAGAGACTCTGGGGCCAACGTCCTGACTTTC. The chain carries TRBV15 and TRBJ2-6; D is ambiguous. Germline V CDR1 and CDR2: LNHNV, YYDKDF (reference sequence). Trimming took off 0 bases at V and 0 bases at J, with 0 bases between the two ends. The CDR3 totals 14 residues.

The chain carries TRBV4-1 and TRBJ2-7; 8 positions agree with TRBD2. Trimming removed 4 bases from V and 2 bases from J; junction bases left unmatched: 4. The CDR3 extends over 14 amino acids. Germline-derived CDR1 and CDR2 are MGHRA and YSYEKL. The CDR3 DNA sequence: TGCGCCAGCAGCCGCGGGGGGACGGCCTACGAGCAGTACTTC. It specifies CASSRGGTAYEQYF.

V gene TRBV15 combines with J gene TRBJ2-1; no reliable D call. The CDR3 totals 17 residues. Germline-derived CDR1 and CDR2 are LNHNV and YYDKDF (reference sequence). V shed 6 bases and J shed 7 bases, with 25 bases lying between them. CDR3 sequence (DNA): TGTGCCACCAGAGCCCACGAGTTGGGGATAGTCCGTAATGAGCAGTTCTTC. Its protein is CATRAHELGIVRNEQFF.

This chain connects TRBV4-2 to TRBJ1-4; no clear D gene. CDR1 is LGHNA, CDR2 YNFKEQ, per germline. The CDR3 contains 15 residues. The V and J ends lost 1 base and 3 bases respectively, with 9 bases between them. The CDR3 DNA sequence: TGTGCCAGCAGCCAAGTAGCCAAAGCTAATGAAAAACTGTTTTTT. This codes for CASSQVAKANEKLFF.

This sequence joins TRBV19 and TRBJ1-6; no clear D gene. Germline V gene data show CDR1 as LNHDA and CDR2 as SQIVND (reference sequence). The CDR3 loop spans 13 amino acids. V gave up 8 bases and J gave up 0 bases, with 5 bases separating them. CDR3 amino acids: CASAPSYNSPLHF. DNA for the CDR3: TGTGCCAGTGCCCCCTCCTATAATTCACCCCTCCACTTT.

The J gene is TRBJ2-3, the V gene TRBV5-1; D not resolved. Germline CDR1 SGHRS, CDR2 YFSETQ. The CDR3 consists of 13 residues. V shed 2 bases and J shed 4 bases, with 8 bases lying between them. CDR3 DNA sequence: TGCGCCAGCAGCTTCACCGGCCCAGATACGCAGTATTTT. It yields the protein CASSFTGPDTQYF.

The chain combines TRBV14 with TRBJ1-1; no clear D gene. Germline V lookup: CDR1 SGHDN, CDR2 FVKESK. Trimming left V 3 bases short and J 7 bases short, with 6 bases between. The CDR3 spans 11 residues. The CDR3 loop reads CASSQNREAFF. The CDR3 DNA follows: TGTGCCAGCAGCCAGAATCGTGAAGCTTTCTTT. The whole variable domain, filled in from reference TRBV14 and TRBJ1-1, reads EAGVTQFPSHSVIEKGQTVTLRCDPISGHDNLYWYRRVMGKEIKFLLHFVKESKQDESGMPNNRFLAERTGGTYSTLKVQPAELEDSGVYFCASSQNREAFFGQGTRLTVV.

The chain links TRBV19 to TRBJ2-7; 11 nucleotides match TRBD2. The CDR3 length is 15 residues. With V trimmed by 2 bases and J by 4 bases, 4 bases remained unmatched. Germline V gives CDR1 LNHDA, CDR2 SQIVND (reference sequence). CDR3 coding DNA: TGTGCCAGTAGTATAAAGACTAGCGGGGATTACGAGCAGTACTTC. The encoded protein is CASSIKTSGDYEQYF.

The chain is built from TRBV7-6 and TRBJ2-3; D is unclear. Germline V lookup: CDR1 SGHVS, CDR2 FNYEAQ. The CDR3 loop spans 15 amino acids. The V end lost 4 bases, the J end lost 1 base, and 12 bases lay between the germline ends. CDR3 sequence reads: CASSSYVAGTDTQYF. In nucleotides, the CDR3 is TGTGCCAGCAGCTCCTACGTGGCAGGCACAGATACGCAGTATTTT.

V is TRBV25-1 and J is TRBJ1-1, with D possibly being TRBD1 (5 bases). The CDR3 sequence is 15 residues long. V dropped 8 bases and J dropped 1 base, with 17 bases sitting between them. Germline V gene data show CDR1 as MGHDK and CDR2 as SYGVNS. The CDR3 DNA sequence: TGTGCCAGCGGTCTAAGGGACGGAGAGAACACTGAAGCTTTCTTT. It codes for CASGLRDGENTEAFF.

The chain combines TRBV7-9 with TRBJ1-1, with D unclear. Germline CDR1 reads SEHNR; CDR2 reads FQNEAQ (reference sequence). The V gene lost 3 bases and the J gene lost 3 bases, with 8 bases spanning the gap. This CDR3 is built from 13 residues. CDR3 loop: CASSFIEDTEAFF. The CDR3 DNA is TGTGCCAGCAGCTTCATTGAGGACACTGAAGCTTTCTTT.

This clone occurred once. Other DNA sequences in the sample encode the same CDR3. The rearrangement joins TRBV3-1 (or the pseudogene TRBV3-2) to TRBJ2-5; possible D gene TRBD1, 7 bases. CDR3 size: 13 residues. In germline, CDR1 is LGHDT, CDR2 YNNKEL (reference sequence). V was trimmed by 5 bases and J by 5 bases, leaving 12 bases between them. CDR3 bases: TGTGCCAGCAGCTTCAGGGGGAGGGAGACCCAGTACTTC. It is translated as CASSFRGRETQYF.

This clone was detected once. The gene calls are TRBV20-1 and TRBJ2-1; the D is unclear. V was cut by 0 bases and J by 10 bases, with 7 bases left in between. This CDR3 region has 11 residues. CDR1 DFQATT and CDR2 SNEGSKA come from the germline V gene (reference sequence). The CDR3 DNA sequence: TGCAGTGCTAGAGATACGCGAGAGCAGTTCTTC. Protein sequence: CSARDTREQFF.

This clone has a handful of counts. V gene TRBV7-9 combines with J gene TRBJ1-1; 8 bases map to TRBD1. Germline CDR1 and CDR2: SEHNR and FQNEAQ (reference sequence). The trim removed 1 base at V and 4 bases at J, leaving 5 bases unmatched. This CDR3 has 15 residues. The CDR3 nucleotides are TGTGCCAGCAGCTTAGTCAGGGGGCAGGTCACTGAAGCTTTCTTT. Translated: CASSLVRGQVTEAFF.

The chain employs TRBV27 and TRBJ1-2; TRBD1 agrees at 11 bases. V shed 6 bases and J 8 bases; nucleotides not matched to a gene: 8. The CDR3 spans 14 residues. Germline assignment: CDR1 MNHEY and CDR2 SMNVEV (reference sequence). The CDR3 nucleotides are TGTGCCAGCAGAAGACCGGGACAGGGGGGGGGCTACACCTTC. The encoded protein is CASRRPGQGGGYTF.

This chain connects TRBV6-8 to TRBJ1-2; D unresolved. The germline V gene has CDR1 MNHGY and CDR2 SAAAGT. The CDR3 totals 17 residues. The V gene lost 6 bases and the J gene lost 4 bases, with 24 bases spanning the gap. CDR3 residues: CASRQHNRETPFYGYTF. The CDR3 DNA sequence: TGTGCCAGCAGACAACACAACAGAGAGACACCTTTCTATGGCTACACCTTC.

This chain joins TRBV9 and TRBJ2-3; D call uncertain. The CDR3 contains 15 residues. Germline-derived CDR1 and CDR2 are SGDLS and YYNGEE. V was pared by 0 bases and J by 0 bases, with 8 bases between. The CDR3 reads CASSVAIRSTDTQYF. CDR3 DNA: TGTGCCAGCAGCGTAGCAATACGGAGCACAGATACGCAGTATTTT.

V usage is TRBV24-1 and J usage is TRBJ2-7; 8 nucleotides align to TRBD1. There are 19 residues in the CDR3. The V segment lost 5 bases and the J segment 0 bases; nucleotides outside the gene matches: 17. Looked up from germline, CDR1 is KGHDR and CDR2 is SFDVKD. CDR3: CATSGRDRPILRSSYEQYF. The CDR3 region has the DNA TGTGCCACCAGTGGCCGGGACAGGCCTATCCTTCGAAGCTCCTACGAGCAGTACTTC.